The 8 T cell receptor beta chains below were found in one sample sequenced in a study of T cells in Graves' hyperthyroidism and ophthalmopathy. Amplification of TCR beta CDR3 regions was performed using RNA transcripts as template. When the TCR CDR3 underwent first-round RT-PCR, the HTBI primer set was used. TCRdb processed the multiplex PCR reads anew with MiXCR; each CDR3 protein has one entry. The sample records some 320,000 distinct CDR3 sequences, roughly 15% being singletons. Sample: blood. The receptors come from a woman in her 40s with Graves' ophthalmopathy.

This clonotype was recorded at least ten times. This CDR3 reads CASSLRDQYNEQFF. CDR3 coding DNA: TGTGCCAGCAGTCTCCGGGACCAGTACAATGAGCAGTTCTTC. This chain links TRBV6-1 with TRBJ2-1, with D perhaps being TRBD1 or TRBD2 (5 bases each). In germline, CDR1 is MNHNS, CDR2 SASEGT. This CDR3 is built from 14 residues. Trimming pared 5 bases from V and 4 bases from J, leaving 12 bases between.

This clonotype appeared many times. CDR3 bases: TGCAGCGTTGACGAGGTCCCGGGGGGGGATAGCACAGATACGCAGTATTTT. This codes for CSVDEVPGGDSTDTQYF. The chain combines TRBV29-1 with TRBJ2-3; 8 bases are a match to TRBD2. Germline CDR1 and CDR2: SQVTM and ANQGSEA. CDR3 length: 17 residues. The V and J ends lost 3 bases and 0 bases, in that order; junction bases with no gene match: 11.

This clonotype was observed many times. This sequence joins TRBV7-9 and TRBJ2-1; 9 bases map to TRBD1. Trimming removed 5 bases from V and 4 bases from J; junction bases left unmatched: 9. Germline lookup yields CDR1 SEHNR and CDR2 FQNEAQ (reference sequence). CDR3 length equals 16 residues. CDR3 coding DNA: TGTGCCAGCAGCCTAACAGGACAGGGGAAGTACAATGAGCAGTTCTTC. This sequence encodes CASSLTGQGKYNEQFF.

In its sample, this clonotype was seen many times. V is TRBV18 and J is TRBJ1-6; weak D call: TRBD1 (5 bases). CDR1 is KGHSH and CDR2 is LQKENI in the germline V gene. The CDR3 spans 13 residues. V was trimmed by 3 bases and J by 7 bases, leaving 7 bases between them. CDR3 sequence (DNA): TGTGCCAGCTCACCCGACAGAAATTCACCCCTCCACTTT. Encoded protein: CASSPDRNSPLHF.

This clonotype occurred a few times. The rearrangement joins TRBV5-1 to TRBJ2-7, with D perhaps TRBD1 (6 bases). V lost 2 bases and J lost 4, with 19 bases in between. The germline CDR1 and CDR2 sequences are SGHRS and YFSETQ. The CDR3 extends over 16 amino acids. The CDR3 loop reads CASSFGGSWGPYEQYF. The CDR3 DNA follows: TGCGCCAGCAGCTTCGGTGGCAGCTGGGGGCCTTACGAGCAGTACTTC.

This clonotype has a count of ten or more. This chain uses TRBV3-1 with TRBJ2-3; either TRBD1 or TRBD2 may supply D (6 bases each). The CDR3 totals 14 residues. Germline loops: CDR1 LGHDT, CDR2 YNNKEL (reference sequence). The germline V and J ends were trimmed by 7 bases and 6 bases, with 17 bases remaining between them. CDR3 sequence (DNA): TGTGCCAGCAATAAGGGGGGCGTCGAGGATACGCAGTATTTT. It yields the protein CASNKGGVEDTQYF.

This clonotype was seen a few times. The J gene is TRBJ2-4, the V gene TRBV15; TRBD1 or TRBD2 may be the D gene (5 bases each). The germline V gene has CDR1 LNHNV and CDR2 YYDKDF (reference sequence). Trimming removed 2 bases from V and 6 bases from J, with 14 bases in between. This CDR3 contains 15 residues. The CDR3 reads CATSRNLGTGNIQYF. The CDR3 region has the DNA TGTGCCACCAGCAGAAACCTAGGGACGGGAAACATTCAGTACTTC.

Many counts were recorded for this clonotype. This rearrangement joins TRBV24-1 to TRBJ2-5, with D tentatively TRBD1 or TRBD2 (5 bases each). The V gene lost 1 base and the J gene lost 4 bases, with 15 bases spanning the gap. This CDR3 is built from 16 residues. Germline lookup yields CDR1 KGHDR and CDR2 SFDVKD. The CDR3 region is CATSDFGRLGTETQYF. CDR3 DNA: TGTGCCACCAGTGATTTTGGGCGGCTCGGGACAGAGACCCAGTACTTC.